A single sample is the source of the 22 T cell receptor beta chains below, sequenced in a study of blood T cell repertoires in COVID-19. Libraries were prepared by immunoSEQ multiplex PCR; TCRdb keeps only in-frame clonotypes and omits some of them. The sample gives under 250,000 clones, 70% to 90% of which show up once; roughly 13% is in the top ten. Input material: peripheral blood. These receptors were taken from a human donor in a cohort sampled during active COVID-19.

This rearrangement joins TRBV11-3 to TRBJ2-7; 7 bases match TRBD1. J lost 4 bases, V lost 6 bases, and 6 bases had no gene match. The CDR3 loop spans 13 amino acids. In germline, CDR1 is SGHNT, CDR2 YENEEA. The CDR3 sequence: CASSPGTEYEQYF. Written as DNA, the CDR3 is TGTGCCAGCAGTCCCGGGACAGAGTACGAGCAGTACTTC.

The chain carries TRBV5-4 and TRBJ2-1; D remains unclear. The V end lost 1 base, the J end lost 4 bases, and 12 bases lay between the germline ends. The CDR3 length is 15 residues. Germline V gene sequence: CDR1 SGHNT, CDR2 YYREEE (reference sequence). CDR3 in amino acids: CASSLSPKPYNEQFF. CDR3 DNA: TGTGCCAGCAGCTTGAGCCCGAAACCATACAATGAGCAGTTCTTC.

The chain combines TRBV5-4 with TRBJ2-1; no definite D call. V was trimmed by 0 bases and J by 7 bases, leaving 5 bases between them. Per the germline V gene, CDR1 is SGHNT and CDR2 is YYREEE (reference sequence). The CDR3 spans 12 residues. The CDR3: CASSLEANEQFF. In nucleotides, the CDR3 is TGTGCCAGCAGCTTGGAAGCGAATGAGCAGTTCTTC.

The J gene is TRBJ2-5, the V gene TRBV3-1 (or the pseudogene TRBV3-2); D perhaps matches TRBD2 (5 bases). The length of the CDR3 is 15 residues. V lost 0 bases and J lost 9, with 17 bases in between. Per the germline V gene, CDR1 is LGHDT and CDR2 is YNNKEL (reference sequence). The CDR3 coding sequence is TGTGCCAGCAGCCAAGAAGGAGGTCCGGCCAGGCCCCAGTACTTC. It encodes CASSQEGGPARPQYF.

This clone came up a few times. The chain links TRBV7-9 to TRBJ1-6, with D unresolved. Per germline, CDR1 SEHNR and CDR2 FQNEAQ (reference sequence). Trimming pared 4 bases from V and 10 bases from J, leaving 11 bases between. CDR3 size: 13 residues. This CDR3 is CASSSLEGSPLHF. CDR3 nucleotides: TGTGCCAGCAGCTCCTTAGAGGGCTCACCCCTCCACTTT.

The chain employs TRBV12-5 and TRBJ1-1; D is possibly TRBD1 (5 bases). The germline CDR1 and CDR2 sequences are LGHNT and FRNRAP. Deletions cut 1 base from V and 8 bases from J, with 5 bases between. This CDR3 has 11 residues. The DNA of the CDR3 is TGTGCTAGTGGTTTGGGACAGGAAGCTTTCTTT. Its protein product is CASGLGQEAFF.

This rearrangement joins TRBV11-1 to TRBJ1-4; tentatively, D is TRBD1 (6 bases). V was clipped by 3 bases and J by 8 bases, with 19 bases between them. The CDR3 has 16 residues. The germline V gene has CDR1 SGHAT and CDR2 FQDESV (reference sequence). The CDR3 here is CASSFGMSRGPEKLFF. Here the CDR3 DNA reads TGTGCCAGCAGCTTTGGGATGAGCAGGGGCCCCGAAAAACTGTTTTTT.

The V gene is TRBV6-2 or TRBV6-3, the J gene TRBJ1-2, with a tentative D call TRBD1 (6 bases). This CDR3 region has 15 residues. V was cut by 6 bases and J by 1 base, with 15 bases left in between. Looked up from germline, CDR1 is MNHEY and CDR2 is SVGEGT. This CDR3 reads CASSLAGAFNYGYTF. The CDR3, as DNA: TGTGCCAGCAGCCTAGCGGGGGCATTTAACTATGGCTACACCTTC.

The chain couples TRBV4-2 to TRBJ2-1; 10 bases fit TRBD2. The CDR3 totals 16 residues. CDR1 and CDR2 (germline): LGHNA, YNFKEQ. V was pared by 1 base and J by 7 bases, with 7 bases of the junction left unmatched. CDR3 protein: CASSQGAGGPGNEQFF. DNA of the CDR3: TGTGCCAGCAGCCAAGGAGCGGGAGGGCCGGGTAATGAGCAGTTCTTC.

The chain uses TRBV19 and TRBJ2-6; the D is unclear. Germline-derived CDR1 and CDR2 are LNHDA and SQIVND (reference sequence). Trimming removed 7 bases from V and 0 bases from J, with 7 bases in between. This CDR3 has 14 amino acids. CDR3 sequence: CASNPSSGANVLTF. DNA for the CDR3: TGTGCCAGTAACCCTAGCTCTGGGGCCAACGTCCTGACTTTC. Supplemented by reference TRBV19 and TRBJ2-6, the full variable domain reads DGGITQSPKYLFRKEGQNVTLSCEQNLNHDAMYWYRQDPGQGLRLIYYSQIVNDFQKGDIAEGYSVSREKKESFPLTVTSAQKNPTAFYLCASNPSSGANVLTFGAGSRLTVL.

The CDR3 DNA sequence: TGTGCCAGCTGTGTACCCACTCAAACACACCAAGTAGGACTCCAAGAGACCCAGTACTTC. It codes for CASCVPTQTHQVGLQETQYF. V and J are TRBV28 and TRBJ2-5, with D perhaps TRBD2 (5 bases). The length of the CDR3 is 20 residues. Germline lookup yields CDR1 MDHEN and CDR2 SYDVKM. The ends were cut back, 8 bases at V and 1 base at J, with 32 bases in the middle.

The chain joins TRBV18 to TRBJ1-5; D possibly corresponds to TRBD1 (5 bases). Germline-derived CDR1 and CDR2 are KGHSH and LQKENI. The CDR3 spans 16 residues. Trimming shortened V by 4 bases and J by 1 base, and 14 bases separated the two germline ends. CDR3 region: CASSLQGTVSNQPQHF. The CDR3, as DNA: TGTGCCAGCTCACTCCAGGGAACGGTCAGCAATCAGCCCCAGCATTTT.

The chain has TRBV29-1 and TRBJ2-5; D may be TRBD1 (6 bases). Germline CDR1 SQVTM, CDR2 ANQGSEA. This CDR3 is built from 14 residues. Trimming stripped 0 bases from V and 5 bases from J, with 13 bases between. The DNA for the CDR3 is TGCAGCGTTGAAGAGGCAGGGGATAGCGAGACCCAGTACTTC. Translated: CSVEEAGDSETQYF.

The chain carries TRBV30 and TRBJ1-3; no definite D call. CDR3 length: 13 amino acids. In germline, CDR1 is GTSNPN, CDR2 SVGIG (reference sequence). Trimming cost V 0 bases and J 2 bases, with 5 bases left between them. Here the CDR3 reads CAWSVAAGNTIYF. CDR3 in DNA: TGTGCCTGGAGTGTTGCGGCTGGAAACACCATATATTTT.

This clone was detected only a few times. The chain has TRBV5-4 and TRBJ1-1, with unresolved D. There are 13 residues in the CDR3. The V end lost 5 bases, the J end lost 3 bases, and 11 bases lay between the germline ends. Germline V gives CDR1 SGHNT, CDR2 YYREEE (reference sequence). The CDR3 sequence: CASRTDTHTEAFF. Here the CDR3 DNA reads TGTGCCAGCAGAACCGACACGCACACTGAAGCTTTCTTT. The complete variable domain, with remaining parts taken from reference TRBV5-4 and TRBJ1-1, reads ETGVTQSPTHLIKTRGQQVTLRCSSQSGHNTVSWYQQALGQGPQFIFQYYREEENGRGNFPPRFSGLQFPNYSSELNVNALELDDSALYLCASRTDTHTEAFFGQGTRLTVV.

This chain connects TRBV5-4 to TRBJ2-3; D might be TRBD2 (5 bases). Germline V gene sequence: CDR1 SGHNT, CDR2 YYREEE (reference sequence). Trimming took 3 bases from V and 1 from J, leaving 12 bases between them. There are 15 residues in the CDR3. The CDR3 nucleotides read TGTGCCAGCAGCTACAGTGGGAGCGGCACAGATACGCAGTATTTT. This sequence encodes CASSYSGSGTDTQYF. Using reference TRBV5-4 and TRBJ2-3 for the parts outside the CDR3, the full variable domain is ETGVTQSPTHLIKTRGQQVTLRCSSQSGHNTVSWYQQALGQGPQFIFQYYREEENGRGNFPPRFSGLQFPNYSSELNVNALELDDSALYLCASSYSGSGTDTQYFGPGTRLTVL.

As DNA, the CDR3 is TGTGCCAGCAGCCCCGGACTAGCGGGGCCTCTAGCCAAAAACATTCAGTACTTC. As protein: CASSPGLAGPLAKNIQYF. The rearrangement uses TRBV5-4 and TRBJ2-4, with TRBD2 matching 12 bases. Per the germline V gene, CDR1 is SGHNT and CDR2 is YYREEE (reference sequence). V lost 4 bases and J lost 0; bases outside the gene matches: 8. CDR3 length: 18 amino acids. Drawing the rest from reference TRBV5-4 and TRBJ2-4, the complete variable domain is ETGVTQSPTHLIKTRGQQVTLRCSSQSGHNTVSWYQQALGQGPQFIFQYYREEENGRGNFPPRFSGLQFPNYSSELNVNALELDDSALYLCASSPGLAGPLAKNIQYFGAGTRLSVL.

The chain carries TRBV6-5 and TRBJ2-7, with a tentative D call TRBD1 (5 bases). V dropped 8 bases and J dropped 2 bases, with 16 bases sitting between them. From germline, CDR1 is MNHEY and CDR2 SVGAGI. This CDR3 has 14 residues. The CDR3 spells CASYMWGRAYEQYF. In DNA, the CDR3 is TGTGCCAGCTATATGTGGGGCCGGGCCTACGAGCAGTACTTC.

This clone came up once. The chain carries TRBV24-1 and TRBJ2-5; D call uncertain. The length of the CDR3 is 11 residues. Per the germline V gene, CDR1 is KGHDR and CDR2 is SFDVKD. Deletions cut 3 bases from V and 5 bases from J, with 3 bases between. CDR3: CATSDRETQYF. In DNA, the CDR3 is TGTGCCACCAGTGATCGGGAGACCCAGTACTTC.

The V and J genes are TRBV28 and TRBJ2-7; the match to TRBD2 covers 8 bases. Germline values: CDR1 MDHEN, CDR2 SYDVKM. The V gene end was trimmed by 3 bases and the J gene end by 2 bases; junction bases not matched to a gene: 6. The CDR3 runs to 15 residues. The CDR3 is CASSFAGGTPYEQYF. As DNA, the CDR3 is TGTGCCAGCAGTTTCGCGGGAGGAACTCCCTACGAGCAGTACTTC.

The table lists this clone with a few counts. The chain couples TRBV11-2 to TRBJ1-1, with TRBD1 matching 10 bases. V shed 5 bases and J 3 bases; nucleotides not matched to a gene: 3. Germline CDR1 and CDR2: SGHAT and FQNNGV. CDR3 length equals 14 residues. The CDR3 reads CASSPTGGYTEAFF. The CDR3 DNA reads as TGTGCCAGCAGCCCGACAGGGGGCTACACTGAAGCTTTCTTT.

The rearrangement links TRBV11-2 to TRBJ2-5; 10 bases fit TRBD2. The length of the CDR3 is 16 residues. Germline values: CDR1 SGHAT, CDR2 FQNNGV. Losses at the gene ends were 5 bases for V and 4 bases for J; bases not matched to a gene: 10. The CDR3 sequence: CASSLSGGTERETQYF. The CDR3 DNA is TGTGCCAGCAGCCTTAGCGGGGGGACCGAGAGAGAGACCCAGTACTTC.